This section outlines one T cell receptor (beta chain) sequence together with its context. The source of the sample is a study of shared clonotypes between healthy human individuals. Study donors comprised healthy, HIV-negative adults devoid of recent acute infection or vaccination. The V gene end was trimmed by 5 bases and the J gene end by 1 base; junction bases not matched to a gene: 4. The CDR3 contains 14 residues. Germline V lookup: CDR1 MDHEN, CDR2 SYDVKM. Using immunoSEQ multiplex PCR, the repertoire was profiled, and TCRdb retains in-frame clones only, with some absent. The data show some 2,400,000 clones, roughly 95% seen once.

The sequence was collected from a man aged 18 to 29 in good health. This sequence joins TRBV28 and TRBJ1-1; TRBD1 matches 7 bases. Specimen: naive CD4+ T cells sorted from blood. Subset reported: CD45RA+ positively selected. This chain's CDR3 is CASSPGQKNTEAFF. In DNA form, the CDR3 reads TGTGCCAGCAGTCCGGGACAGAAGAACACTGAAGCTTTCTTT.